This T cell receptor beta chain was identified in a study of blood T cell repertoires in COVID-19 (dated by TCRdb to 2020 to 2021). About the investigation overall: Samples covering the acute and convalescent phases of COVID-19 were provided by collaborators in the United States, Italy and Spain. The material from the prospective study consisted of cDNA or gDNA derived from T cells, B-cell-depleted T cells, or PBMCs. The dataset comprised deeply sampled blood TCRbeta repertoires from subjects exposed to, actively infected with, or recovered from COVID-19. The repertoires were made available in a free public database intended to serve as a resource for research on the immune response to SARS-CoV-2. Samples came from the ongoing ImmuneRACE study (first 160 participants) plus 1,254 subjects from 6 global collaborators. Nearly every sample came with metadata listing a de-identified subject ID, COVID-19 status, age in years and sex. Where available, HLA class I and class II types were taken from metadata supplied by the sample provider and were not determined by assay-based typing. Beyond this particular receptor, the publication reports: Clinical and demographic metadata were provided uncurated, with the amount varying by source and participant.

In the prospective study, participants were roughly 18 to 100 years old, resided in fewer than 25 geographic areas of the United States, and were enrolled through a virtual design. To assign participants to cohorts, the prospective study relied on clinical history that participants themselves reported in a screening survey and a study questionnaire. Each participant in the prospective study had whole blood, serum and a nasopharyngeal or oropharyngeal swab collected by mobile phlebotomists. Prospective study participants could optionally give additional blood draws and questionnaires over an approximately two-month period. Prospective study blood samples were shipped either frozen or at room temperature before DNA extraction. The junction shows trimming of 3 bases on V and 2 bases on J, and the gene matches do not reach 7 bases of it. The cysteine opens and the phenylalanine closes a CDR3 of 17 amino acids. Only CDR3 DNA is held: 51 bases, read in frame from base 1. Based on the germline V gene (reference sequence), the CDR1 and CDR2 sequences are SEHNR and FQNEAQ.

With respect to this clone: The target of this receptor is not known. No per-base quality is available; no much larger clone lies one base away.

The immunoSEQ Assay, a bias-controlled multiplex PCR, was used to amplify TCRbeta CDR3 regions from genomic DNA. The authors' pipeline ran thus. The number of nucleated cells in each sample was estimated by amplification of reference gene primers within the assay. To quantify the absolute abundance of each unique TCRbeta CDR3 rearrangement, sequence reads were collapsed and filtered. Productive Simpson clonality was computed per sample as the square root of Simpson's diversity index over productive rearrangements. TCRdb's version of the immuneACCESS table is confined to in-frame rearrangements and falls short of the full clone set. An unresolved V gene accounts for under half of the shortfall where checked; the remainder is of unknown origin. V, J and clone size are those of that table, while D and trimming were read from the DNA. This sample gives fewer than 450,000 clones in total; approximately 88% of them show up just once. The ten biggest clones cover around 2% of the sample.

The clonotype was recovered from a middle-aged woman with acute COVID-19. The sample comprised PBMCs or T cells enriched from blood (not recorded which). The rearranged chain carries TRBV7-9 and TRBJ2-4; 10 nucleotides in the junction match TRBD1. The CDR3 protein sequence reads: CASSLIGQGGTKNIQYF. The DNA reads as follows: TGTGCCAGCAGCTTGATCGGACAGGGGGGAACCAAAAACATTCAGTACTTC. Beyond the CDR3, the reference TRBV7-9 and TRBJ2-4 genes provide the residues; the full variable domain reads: DTGVSQNPRHKITKRGQNVTFRCDPISEHNRLYWYRQTLGQGPEFLTYFQNEAQLEKSRLLSDRFSAERPKGSFSTLEIQRTEQGDSAMYLCASSLIGQGGTKNIQYFGAGTRLSVL.